This is a list of T cell receptor beta chains from one sample in a study of PD-L1 blockade in urothelial cancer. Generated by immunoSEQ multiplex PCR, the TCRdb table keeps only in-frame clones and is missing some. This table has 50,000 to 70,000 clones, 80% to 90% appearing once. Sequenced here: PBMCs, sampled around atezolizumab (anti-PD-L1) treatment. The receptors derive from a man between 65 and 85 years old with urothelial cancer. Each CDR3 is given with its conserved first and last residue. D genes are given only for firm matches. The size entry is marked missing in some rows and otherwise reads once, few, many or a size class.

12 TRBJ1-1 TRBV28 - - TGTGCCAGTACCCAGGTGAACACTGAAGCTTTCTTT CASTQVNTEAFF
15 TRBJ1-5 TRBV4-1 - - TGCGCCAGCAGTCAGAACGGTCTAGCAAAATGGGGCCAGCATTTT CASSQNGLAKWGQHF
13 TRBJ1-2 TRBV30 - - TGTGCCTGGACGGGGTTGGGGGGGCTTGGCTACACCTTC CAWTGLGGLGYTF
12 TRBJ1-2 TRBV5-4 - - TGTGCCAGCAGCCCGGACAGTAATGGCTACACCTTC CASSPDSNGYTF
17 TRBJ2-5 TRBV5-6 - - TGTGCCAGCAGCGCCCTCAGGTCCACATCTCTGGGGGGGACCCAGTACTTC CASSALRSTSLGGTQYF
15 TRBJ2-2 TRBV11-3 - once TGTGCCAGCGGCAGTGGGGGAGGCGAAACCGGGGAGCTGTTTTTT CASGSGGGETGELFF
15 TRBJ1-2 TRBV28 - - TGTGCCAGCAGTTTCGCTCCGGGAGCGGCGGATGGCTACACCTTC CASSFAPGAADGYTF
16 TRBJ2-3 TRBV28 TRBD1 - TGTGCCAGCAGCTTAACCGGGACAGGGGTTTCAAATACGCAGTATTTT CASSLTGTGVSNTQYF
13 TRBJ2-3 TRBV7-9 - - TGTGCCAGCAGCTTTGGCTCTACAGATACGCAGTATTTT CASSFGSTDTQYF
11 TRBJ1-1 TRBV11-2 - - TGTGCCAGCAGCTTTAGCGCTGAAGCTTTCTTT CASSFSAEAFF
13 TRBJ1-4 TRBV14 - - TGTGCCAGCAGCCAACAGGGTCGTGAAAAACTGTTTTTT CASSQQGREKLFF
16 TRBJ2-5 TRBV11-3 TRBD2 - TGTGCCAGCAGCTTAGAATCTAGCGGGAGTGTGGAGACCCAGTACTTC CASSLESSGSVETQYF
12 TRBJ1-2 TRBV28 - - TGTGCCAGCAGCGAGGGGGGGAGTGGCTACACCTTC CASSEGGSGYTF
15 TRBJ1-2 TRBV28 - - TGTGCCAGCAGTGAACTGACCGGGACTAACTATGGCTACACCTTC CASSELTGTNYGYTF
14 TRBJ1-1 TRBV11-3 - once TGTGCCAGCAGCCTCAGGCAATCCAACACTGAAGCTTTCTTT CASSLRQSNTEAFF
16 TRBJ2-1 TRBV6-1 TRBD2 - TGTGCCAGCAGTGACGCCCTTACTAGCGTAAACAATGAGCAGTTCTTC CASSDALTSVNNEQFF
13 TRBJ2-7 TRBV28 TRBD1 - TGTGCCACCGTCCCAGGGGGACAAGACGAGCAGTACTTC CATVPGGQDEQYF
14 TRBJ2-7 TRBV28 - once TGTGCCAGCAGTTTAGCAAGGGGGTCGTACGAGCAGTACTTC CASSLARGSYEQYF
15 TRBJ2-2 TRBV11-2 - few TGTGCCAGCAGCTTTCGGGGGGCAGACACCGGGGAGCTGTTTTTT CASSFRGADTGELFF
15 TRBJ1-4 TRBV7-2 TRBD1 - TGTGCCAGCAGCTTGGGGGGACAGGTCAACGAAAAACTGTTTTTT CASSLGGQVNEKLFF
15 TRBJ1-2 TRBV4-3 - - TGCGCCAGCAGCCACAAATCGGACAGTAACTATGGCTACACCTTC CASSHKSDSNYGYTF
14 TRBJ1-1 TRBV7-6 TRBD1 - TGTGCCAGCAGCTCGGGACAGCGGAACACTGAAGCTTTCTTT CASSSGQRNTEAFF
15 TRBJ1-1 TRBV6-5 - - TGTGCCAGCAGTTACTCTGGCCCCGGAGACACTGAAGCTTTCTTT CASSYSGPGDTEAFF
13 TRBJ1-5 TRBV2 - once TGTGCCAGCAGCGGGACAATAGATCAGCCCCAGCATTTT CASSGTIDQPQHF
16 TRBJ1-1 TRBV19 TRBD1 few TGTGCCAGTAGTCCACTCGTCGACAGGGTGCGGGCTGAAGCTTTCTTT CASSPLVDRVRAEAFF
18 TRBJ2-3 TRBV5-1 TRBD2 - TGCGCCAACCCCACCCCCGACGCGAGCGGGAGGGCGATAGATACGCAGTATTTT CANPTPDASGRAIDTQYF
16 TRBJ2-1 TRBV6-6 TRBD1 - TGTGCCAGCACCGGCCGTCGGACAGGGAACTACAATGAGCAGTTCTTC CASTGRRTGNYNEQFF
14 TRBJ1-4 TRBV27 - - TGTGCCAGCAGTCCCCAGGGGACTAATGAAAAACTGTTTTTT CASSPQGTNEKLFF
14 TRBJ1-1 TRBV14 - - TGTGCCAGCAGCCTCGGACATATAGTCACTGAAGCTTTCTTT CASSLGHIVTEAFF
14 TRBJ2-1 TRBV4-3 TRBD2 few TGCGCCAGCGCACCGGGACTAGATTACAATGAGCAGTTCTTC CASAPGLDYNEQFF
16 TRBJ2-7 TRBV30 TRBD2 - TGTGCCTGGAGTGACCCGGGACTAGCGCTTTCTGGCGAGCAGTACTTC CAWSDPGLALSGEQYF
12 TRBJ1-1 TRBV25-1 TRBD1 - TGTGCCAGCAAGGGGGCAAACACTGAAGCTTTCTTT CASKGANTEAFF
12 TRBJ1-2 TRBV7-2 - - TGTGCCAGCAGCTTGGGGGCGTATGGCTACACCTTC CASSLGAYGYTF
15 TRBJ1-3 TRBV6-6 - - TGTGCCAGCAGTTACTCTCAGGGGTTTGGAAACACCATATATTTT CASSYSQGFGNTIYF
14 TRBJ1-1 TRBV11-3 - - TGTGCCAGCAGCTCCGGGGGGCCCGACACTGAAGCTTTCTTT CASSSGGPDTEAFF
14 TRBJ2-3 TRBV29-1 TRBD2 - TGCAGCGTTTCCTCTAGCGGGGGGGTAGATACGCAGTATTTT CSVSSSGGVDTQYF
15 TRBJ1-2 TRBV5-1 - - TGCGCCAGCAGCTTGGTTGCAGGGGAGTTGTCTGGCTACACCTTC CASSLVAGELSGYTF
14 TRBJ1-2 TRBV5-4 TRBD1 - TGTGCCAGCAGCTTGGGACAGGGCCAGAAAGGCTACACCTTC CASSLGQGQKGYTF
14 TRBJ1-5 TRBV7-6 TRBD1 - TGTGCCAGCAGCTTAGGAGGGGGCAGTCAGCCCCAGCATTTT CASSLGGGSQPQHF
18 TRBJ2-5 TRBV7-9 TRBD1 - TGTGCCAGCAGCTTGGGCACAGGGGGCGCCTTTATGGGGGAGACCCAGTACTTC CASSLGTGGAFMGETQYF
16 TRBJ2-5 TRBV5-4 TRBD1 - TGTGCCAGCAGCTTGGGACAGGGAGCAGGGCAAGAGACCCAGTACTTC CASSLGQGAGQETQYF
15 TRBJ2-7 TRBV19 TRBD1 - TGTGCCAGTAGTGTCCCCGGGACAGGAGTCAACGAGCAGTACTTC CASSVPGTGVNEQYF
13 TRBJ1-1 TRBV9 TRBD1 - TGTGCCAGCAGCGCCGGGACAGGGGCTGAAGCTTTCTTT CASSAGTGAEAFF
15 TRBJ2-7 TRBV7-3 TRBD2 - TGTGCCAGCAGCTCCGGACTAGCGGGAGGATACGAGCAGTACTTC CASSSGLAGGYEQYF
14 TRBJ1-3 TRBV5-5 TRBD1 many TGTGCCAGCAGCTATGACAGGGGGCGGAACACCATATATTTT CASSYDRGRNTIYF
17 TRBJ1-3 TRBV10-3 - once TGTGCCATCAGTGGGGAGCGGGTTTCGAACTCTGGAAACACCATATATTTT CAISGERVSNSGNTIYF
13 TRBJ1-5 TRBV19 - few TGTGCCAGTCGAAGGACAGCGCATCAGCCCCAGCATTTT CASRRTAHQPQHF
13 TRBJ1-1 TRBV6-1 - - TGTGCCAGCACACTGGCGGAGAACACTGAAGCTTTCTTT CASTLAENTEAFF